The next 9 T cell receptor beta chains were all read from a single sample in a study of neoadjuvant nivolumab and ipilimumab in lung cancer. Measured with immunoSEQ multiplex PCR; TCRdb has only the in-frame clones, and not every one. The sample carries around 19,000 clones, around 87% recorded once. Sequenced here: peripheral blood, sampled before neoadjuvant nivolumab, alone or with ipilimumab. The receptor source for this set is an adult with non-small cell lung cancer.

The chain joins TRBV5-1 to TRBJ2-5; TRBD2 matches 9 bases. Germline assignment: CDR1 SGHRS and CDR2 YFSETQ. This CDR3 spans 16 amino acids. Trimming took 4 bases from V and 4 from J; bases not matched to a gene: 11. DNA of the CDR3: TGCGCCAGCAGCCCCGGGGTAGCGGGGGACGGAGAGACCCAGTACTTC. The encoded protein is CASSPGVAGDGETQYF.

This clone appeared a few times. The J gene is TRBJ1-1, the V gene TRBV6-1, with 9 bases lining up with TRBD1. Germline loops: CDR1 MNHNS, CDR2 SASEGT. The CDR3 covers 13 residues. V lost 1 base and J lost 8; bases outside the gene matches: 2. CDR3 amino acids: CASSEEQGAEAFF. CDR3 sequence (DNA): TGTGCCAGCAGTGAAGAACAGGGGGCGGAAGCTTTCTTT.

V gene TRBV5-8 combines with J gene TRBJ2-7; a weak D match, TRBD1 (5 bases). V lost 2 bases, J lost 0 bases, and 9 bases lay in between. CDR1 is SGHTS and CDR2 is YDEGEE in the germline V gene. This CDR3 is built from 14 residues. DNA for the CDR3: TGTGCCAGCAGCTTACACAGGACCTCCTACGAGCAGTACTTC. Its protein is CASSLHRTSYEQYF.

The V gene is TRBV5-4, the J gene TRBJ2-1; either TRBD1 or TRBD2 may supply D (5 bases each). CDR3 size: 15 residues. CDR1 and CDR2 from the germline V gene are SGHNT and YYREEE (reference sequence). V was cut by 7 bases and J by 4 bases, with 18 bases left in between. The CDR3 reads CASSSDGTAYNEQFF. The CDR3 DNA follows: TGTGCCAGCTCAAGCGACGGGACGGCTTACAATGAGCAGTTCTTC.

The V and J genes are TRBV6-1 and TRBJ2-7; 9 bases align to TRBD1. The ends lost 4 bases at V and 2 bases at J; junction bases unmatched: 9. Germline V CDR1 and CDR2: MNHNS, SASEGT. There are 16 residues in the CDR3. The CDR3 DNA sequence: TGTGCCAGCAGTGTATCACCTACAGGGGGCCCCTACGAGCAGTACTTC. The encoded protein is CASSVSPTGGPYEQYF.

The V and J genes are TRBV5-1 and TRBJ2-7; D is possibly TRBD1 (5 bases). Trimming took 0 bases from V and 2 from J, leaving 9 bases between them. The CDR3 spans 14 residues. In germline, CDR1 is SGHRS, CDR2 YFSETQ. CDR3 protein: CASSLDPQAYEQYF. CDR3 bases: TGCGCCAGCAGCTTGGACCCACAGGCCTACGAGCAGTACTTC.

The chain joins TRBV29-1 to TRBJ2-7, with D perhaps matching TRBD1 or TRBD2 (5 bases each). Per germline, CDR1 SQVTM and CDR2 ANQGSEA. V lost 4 bases and J lost 6, with 16 bases in between. CDR3 length equals 13 residues. The CDR3 bases are TGCAGCGTTGCCCCTGGGGGACCCGGCGAGCAGTACTTC. Protein product: CSVAPGGPGEQYF.

This clone was found once. This chain links TRBV7-8 with TRBJ2-7; D possibly corresponds to TRBD2 (6 bases). The germline gives CDR1 SGHVS, CDR2 FQNEAQ. The length of the CDR3 is 15 residues. Trimming took off 7 bases at V and 3 bases at J, with 19 bases between the two ends. The CDR3: CASTPDGGLGYEQYF. The CDR3 nucleotides are TGTGCCAGCACCCCGGACGGGGGTTTAGGCTACGAGCAGTACTTC.

The chain's CDR3 is CASSQDSGGFGAEAFF. The CDR3 coding sequence is TGCGCCAGCAGCCAAGATTCTGGGGGGTTCGGCGCTGAAGCTTTCTTT. The V and J genes are TRBV4-3 and TRBJ1-1, with a weak D call TRBD1 (5 bases). This CDR3 spans 16 amino acids. Trimming pared 0 bases from V and 6 bases from J, leaving 17 bases between. CDR1 and CDR2 from the germline V gene are LGHNA and YSLEER.